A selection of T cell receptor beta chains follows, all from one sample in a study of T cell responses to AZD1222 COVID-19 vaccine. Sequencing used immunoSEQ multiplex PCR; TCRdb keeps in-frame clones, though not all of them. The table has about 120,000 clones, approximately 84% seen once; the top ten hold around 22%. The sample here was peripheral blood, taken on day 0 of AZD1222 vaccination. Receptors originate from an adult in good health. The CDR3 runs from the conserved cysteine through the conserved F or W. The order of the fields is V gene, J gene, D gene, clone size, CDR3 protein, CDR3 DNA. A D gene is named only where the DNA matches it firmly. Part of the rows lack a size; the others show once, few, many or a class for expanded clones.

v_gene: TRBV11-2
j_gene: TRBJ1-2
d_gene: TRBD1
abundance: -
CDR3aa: CASSLESAGGYGYTF
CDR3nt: TGTGCCAGCAGCTTAGAAAGTGCAGGGGGCTATGGCTACACCTTC

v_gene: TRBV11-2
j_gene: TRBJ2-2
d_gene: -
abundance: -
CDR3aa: CASRGGGSGELFF
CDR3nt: TGTGCCAGCAGAGGGGGGGGTTCCGGGGAGCTGTTTTTT

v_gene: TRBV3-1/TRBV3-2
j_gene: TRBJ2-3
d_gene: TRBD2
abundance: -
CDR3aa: CASSPWGTSGSGDTQYF
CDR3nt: TGTGCCAGCAGCCCCTGGGGGACTAGCGGGTCCGGGGATACGCAGTATTTT

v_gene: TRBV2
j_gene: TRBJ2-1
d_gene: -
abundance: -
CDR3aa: CASLAQSSYNEQFF
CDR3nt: TGTGCCAGCCTGGCACAGAGCTCCTACAATGAGCAGTTCTTC

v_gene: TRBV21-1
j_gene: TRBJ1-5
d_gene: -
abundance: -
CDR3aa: CASSKEGLGGQPQHF
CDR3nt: TGTGCCAGCAGCAAAGAAGGGTTAGGAGGGCAGCCCCAGCATTTT

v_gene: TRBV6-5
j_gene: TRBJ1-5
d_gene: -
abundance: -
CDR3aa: CASSRGRYSNQPQHF
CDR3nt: TGTGCCAGCAGCAGGGGCCGATATAGCAATCAGCCCCAGCATTTT

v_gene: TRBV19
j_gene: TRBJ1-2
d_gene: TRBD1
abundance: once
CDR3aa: CASNDRGRGDGYTF
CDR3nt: TGTGCCAGTAACGACAGGGGGAGAGGTGATGGCTACACCTTC

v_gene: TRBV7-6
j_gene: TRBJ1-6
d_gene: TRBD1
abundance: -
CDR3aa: CASSPGTGGYSPLHF
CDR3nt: TGTGCCAGCAGCCCTGGGACAGGGGGGTATTCACCCCTCCACTTT

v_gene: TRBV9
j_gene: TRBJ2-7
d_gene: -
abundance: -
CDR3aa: CASSVDPFSYEQYF
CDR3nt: TGTGCCAGCAGCGTAGACCCATTTTCCTACGAGCAGTACTTC

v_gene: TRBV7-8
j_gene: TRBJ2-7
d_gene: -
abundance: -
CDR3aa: CASSSEVGQGYEQYF
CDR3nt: TGTGCCAGCAGCTCCGAAGTGGGGCAGGGTTACGAGCAGTACTTC

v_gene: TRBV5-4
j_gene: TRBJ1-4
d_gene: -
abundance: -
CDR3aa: CASSLGGTNEKLFF
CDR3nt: TGTGCCAGCAGCTTGGGGGGGACTAATGAAAAACTGTTTTTT

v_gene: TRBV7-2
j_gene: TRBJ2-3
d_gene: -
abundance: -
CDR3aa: CASSRDRTDTQYF
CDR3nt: TGTGCCAGCAGCCGGGACCGGACAGATACGCAGTATTTT

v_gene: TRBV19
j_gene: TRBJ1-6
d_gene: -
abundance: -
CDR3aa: CASKIGGTGTRNSPLHF
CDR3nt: TGTGCCAGTAAAATAGGGGGTACGGGGACCCGAAATTCACCCCTCCACTTT

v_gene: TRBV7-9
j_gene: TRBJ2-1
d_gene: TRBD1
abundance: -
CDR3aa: CASSHPLPTGIFNDNEQFF
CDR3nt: TGTGCCAGCAGCCACCCCTTGCCGACAGGGATTTTTAATGACAATGAGCAGTTCTTC

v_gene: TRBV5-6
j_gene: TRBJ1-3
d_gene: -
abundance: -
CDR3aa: CASSWGGLTRVSSGNTIYF
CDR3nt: TGTGCCAGCAGCTGGGGAGGACTAACAAGGGTTTCCTCTGGAAACACCATATATTTT

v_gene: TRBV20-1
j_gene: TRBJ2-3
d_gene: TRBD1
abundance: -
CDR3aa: CSALRGLQYF
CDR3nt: TGCAGTGCGCTCAGGGGGTTGCAGTATTTT

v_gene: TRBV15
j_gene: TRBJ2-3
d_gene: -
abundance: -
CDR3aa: CATSGASTDTQYF
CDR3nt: TGTGCCACCAGCGGCGCTAGCACAGATACGCAGTATTTT

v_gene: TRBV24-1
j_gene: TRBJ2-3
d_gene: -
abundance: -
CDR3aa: CATSDKEVRGTDTQYF
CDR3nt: TGTGCCACCAGTGATAAGGAAGTCCGTGGCACAGATACGCAGTATTTT

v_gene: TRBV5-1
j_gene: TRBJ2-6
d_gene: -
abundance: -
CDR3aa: CASTDRSSGANVLTF
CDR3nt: TGCGCCAGCACCGATAGGAGCTCTGGGGCCAACGTCCTGACTTTC